Reported below is one T cell receptor (beta chain). This sample is drawn from a study of blood T cell repertoires in COVID-19. Overall study: Italy, Spain and the United States were the sources of the convalescent and acute COVID-19 samples.

The protocol was immunoSEQ multiplex PCR, while the TCRdb copy is restricted to in-frame clones and leaves out a portion. The table has under 200,000 clones, 70% to 80% seen once; the top ten hold roughly 8.3%. Trimming removed 4 bases at V and 2 bases at J, with 12 bases between. The CDR3 totals 14 residues. From germline, CDR1 is SGHRS and CDR2 YFSETQ. The chain carries TRBV5-1 and TRBJ1-1; D gene uncertain. The sequence derives from a man in his sixties with acute or convalescent COVID-19. Specimen: peripheral blood. CDR3 amino acids: CASSPFEGNTEAFF. Written as DNA, the CDR3 is TGCGCCAGCAGCCCTTTCGAGGGAAACACTGAAGCTTTCTTT. Combining the CDR3 with reference TRBV5-1 and TRBJ1-1 gives the whole variable domain KAGVTQTPRYLIKTRGQQVTLSCSPISGHRSVSWYQQTPGQGLQFLFEYFSETQRNKGNFPGRFSGRQFSNSRSEMNVSTLELGDSALYLCASSPFEGNTEAFFGQGTRLTVV.